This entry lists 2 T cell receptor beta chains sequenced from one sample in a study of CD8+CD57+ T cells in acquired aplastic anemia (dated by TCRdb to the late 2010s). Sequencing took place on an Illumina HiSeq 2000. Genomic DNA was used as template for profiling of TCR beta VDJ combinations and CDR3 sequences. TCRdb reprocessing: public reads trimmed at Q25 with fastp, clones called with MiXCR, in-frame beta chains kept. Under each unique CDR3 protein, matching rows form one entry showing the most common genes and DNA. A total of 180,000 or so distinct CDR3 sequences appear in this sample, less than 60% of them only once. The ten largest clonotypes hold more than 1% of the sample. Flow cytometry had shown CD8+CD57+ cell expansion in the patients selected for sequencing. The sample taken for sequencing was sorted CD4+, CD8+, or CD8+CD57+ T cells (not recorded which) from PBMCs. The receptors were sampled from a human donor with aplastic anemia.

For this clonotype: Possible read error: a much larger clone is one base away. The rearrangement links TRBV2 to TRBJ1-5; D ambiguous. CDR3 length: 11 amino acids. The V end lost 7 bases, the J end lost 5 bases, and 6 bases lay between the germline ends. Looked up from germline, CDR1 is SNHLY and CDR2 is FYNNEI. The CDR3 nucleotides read TGTGCCAGCACGGCGGATCAGCCCCAGCATTTT. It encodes CASTADQPQHF.

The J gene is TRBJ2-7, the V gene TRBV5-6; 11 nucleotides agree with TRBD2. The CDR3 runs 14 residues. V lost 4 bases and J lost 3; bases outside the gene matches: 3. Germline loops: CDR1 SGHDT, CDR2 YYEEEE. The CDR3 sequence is CASSAGLAVYEQYF. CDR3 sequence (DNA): TGTGCCAGCAGCGCGGGACTAGCGGTCTACGAGCAGTACTTC. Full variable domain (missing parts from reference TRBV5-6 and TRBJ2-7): DAGVTQSPTHLIKTRGQQVTLRCSPKSGHDTVSWYQQALGQGPQFIFQYYEEEERQRGNFPDRFSGHQFPNYSSELNVNALLLGDSALYLCASSAGLAVYEQYFGPGTRLTVT.